This TCR beta chain emerged from a study of blood T cell repertoires in COVID-19 (dated by TCRdb to 2018 to 2021). Study-level background: Samples covering the acute and convalescent phases of COVID-19 were provided by collaborators in the United States, Italy and Spain. The samples were drawn from two sources: the first 160 participants of the ongoing ImmuneRACE study, and 1,000 to 1,500 subjects contributed by 6 global collaborators. Where HLA class I and class II types were available, the types were taken from metadata supplied by the sample provider, not from assay-based typing. Subjects who had been exposed to COVID-19, were actively infected with it, or had recovered from it provided the deeply sampled blood TCRbeta repertoires that made up the dataset. The repertoires were made available in a free public database intended to serve as a resource for research on the immune response to SARS-CoV-2. The prospective study material was composed of cDNA or gDNA derived from T cells, B-cell-depleted T cells, or PBMCs. The sample metadata nearly always contained a de-identified subject ID, COVID-19 status, age in years and sex.

Overall study outcomes, separate from this receptor: The amount of clinical and demographic metadata varied by source and participant and was provided uncurated.

Participants in the prospective study were aged 18 to 89 years, lived in about two dozen United States geographic areas, and enrolled through a virtual design. Cohort assignment in the prospective study relied on participant-reported clinical history from a screening survey and a study questionnaire. Exposed participants had been in contact with someone with a PCR-confirmed or clinician-diagnosed COVID-19 case within 2 weeks of study entry. In the prospective study, mobile phlebotomists collected whole blood, serum and a nasopharyngeal or oropharyngeal swab from each participant. Prospective study participants could optionally give additional blood draws and questionnaires over an approximately two-month period. Blood samples from the prospective study were shipped frozen or at room temperature prior to DNA extraction. TCRbeta CDR3 regions were amplified from genomic DNA using the immunoSEQ Assay, a bias-controlled multiplex PCR. Turning to the authors' computational methods: The number of nucleated cells in each sample was estimated from the amplification of reference gene primers within the assay. Sequence reads were collapsed and filtered to measure the absolute abundance of every unique TCRbeta CDR3 rearrangement. For each sample, productive Simpson clonality was calculated by taking the square root of Simpson's diversity index across productive rearrangements. The source is immuneACCESS, and TCRdb retained only in-frame sequences with V and J called. Part of the clones is not carried over; for the studies checked, unresolved V genes explain less than half of this, and the remainder is unexplained. The V and J calls and clone size are taken from that table; D and trimming were inferred from the DNA. The sample contains 140,000 or so clones, more than 80% of them found a single time. Approximately 1.8% of the sample is in the top ten clones.

Comment on this clone: Its antigen remains undetermined. Base qualities are not provided; no much larger clone lies one nucleotide away.

The sequence was collected from a young woman who had been exposed to COVID-19. The source material was PBMCs or T cells enriched from blood (not recorded which).

The CDR3 sequence is CASSLVGPTIYGYTF. The bases are TGTGCCAGCAGCTTAGTTGGCCCGACTATCTATGGCTACACCTTC. Recombination joined TRBV7-9 with TRBJ1-2; confidence is insufficient to name the D gene. Inclusive of the bounding cysteine and phenylalanine, the CDR3 is 15 residues long. Only the CDR3 part of the read is kept: 45 bases, read in frame from the first base. Deletion took 1 base off V and 4 bases off J, with a span of 13 bases between the germline ends. CDR1 and CDR2 (SEHNR, FQNEAQ) derive from the germline V gene (reference sequence).